This T cell receptor (beta chain) was profiled in a study of T cell responses to AZD1222 COVID-19 vaccine. Study-wide context: Samples with a second dose at about 4 or about 12 weeks were pooled together. Findings and limits, study-wide: The study reported that nearly half of spike-specific TCRs target unmutated variant regions. Repertoire sampling was restricted to post-peak T cell response timepoints.

For this clone: Its antigen is undetermined.

The V gene end was trimmed by 2 bases and the J gene end by 7 bases; junction bases not matched to a gene: 8. CDR3 length: 15 amino acids. Germline CDR1 MNHNY, CDR2 SVGAGI (reference sequence). The method was immunoSEQ multiplex PCR; TCRdb's version includes in-frame clones alone and lacks a portion of them. Among approximately 110,000 clones listed, around 92% were seen once. Sequencing used peripheral blood, obtained on day 0 of AZD1222 vaccination. This sequence was found in an adult in good health. The chain combines TRBV6-6 with TRBJ1-1; 9 bases align to TRBD1. The CDR3 here is CASSYDTGGAGEAFF. For the CDR3, the DNA is TGTGCCAGCAGTTACGATACAGGGGGCGCGGGTGAAGCTTTCTTT.